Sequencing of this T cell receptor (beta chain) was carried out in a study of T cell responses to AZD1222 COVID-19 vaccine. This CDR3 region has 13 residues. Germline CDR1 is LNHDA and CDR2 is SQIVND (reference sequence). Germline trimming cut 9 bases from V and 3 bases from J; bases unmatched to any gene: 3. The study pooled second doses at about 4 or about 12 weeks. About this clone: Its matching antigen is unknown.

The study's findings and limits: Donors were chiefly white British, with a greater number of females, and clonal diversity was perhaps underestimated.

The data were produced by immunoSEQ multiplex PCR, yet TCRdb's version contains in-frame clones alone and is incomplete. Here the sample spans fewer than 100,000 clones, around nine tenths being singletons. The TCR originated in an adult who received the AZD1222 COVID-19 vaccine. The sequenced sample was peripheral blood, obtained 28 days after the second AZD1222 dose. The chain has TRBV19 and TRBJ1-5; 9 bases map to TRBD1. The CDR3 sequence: CASTGGNNQPQHF. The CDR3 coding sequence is TGTGCCAGCACAGGGGGCAACAATCAGCCCCAGCATTTT.